One and the same sample provided the 16 T cell receptor beta chains below, sequenced in a study of identical twins. TCRdb reprocessed the 5' RACE reads via MiXCR and lists one record per CDR3 protein. The sample includes 690,000 or so distinct CDR3 sequences, 5.5% to 7.5% of them seen just once. Sequencing was carried out using naive T cells sorted from blood. These receptors all stem from a man in his late teens or twenties in good health.

This clonotype was recorded at least ten times. CDR3 nucleotide sequence: TGTGCCACCAGTGAGGCCGGGACTAGTTATGGTGAGCAGTTCTTC. Residues: CATSEAGTSYGEQFF. The chain carries TRBV24-1 and TRBJ2-1; 8 nucleotides align to TRBD2. CDR3 length: 15 amino acids. The V segment lost 4 bases and the J segment 9 bases; nucleotides outside the gene matches: 10. From germline, CDR1 is KGHDR and CDR2 SFDVKD.

This clonotype was counted many times. The chain links TRBV4-2 to TRBJ2-1, with 16 bases that match TRBD2. Germline-derived CDR1 and CDR2 are LGHNA and YNFKEQ. The V segment lost 4 bases and the J segment 8 bases; nucleotides outside the gene matches: 5. The CDR3 runs 16 residues. Here the CDR3 reads CASSRGTSGRADEQFF. In DNA, the CDR3 is TGTGCCAGCAGCCGGGGGACTAGCGGGAGGGCCGATGAGCAGTTCTTC.

This clonotype was picked up many times. This chain uses TRBV24-1 with TRBJ2-7; 13 bases match TRBD2. V dropped 10 bases and J dropped 2; count of bases not matched to a gene: 4. Germline values: CDR1 KGHDR, CDR2 SFDVKD. The CDR3 totals 14 residues. CDR3 sequence (DNA): TGTGCCACAAGAACTAGCGGGAGGGCCTACGAGCAGTACGTC. It is translated as CATRTSGRAYEQYV.

This chain connects TRBV20-1 to TRBJ2-7, with 11 bases aligning to TRBD2. The CDR3 length is 18 residues. Germline trimming cut 0 bases from V and 3 bases from J; bases unmatched to any gene: 13. Germline values: CDR1 DFQATT, CDR2 SNEGSKA (reference sequence). The CDR3 reads CSARDRLAGPPPNYEQYF. The CDR3 bases are TGCAGTGCTAGAGATCGACTAGCGGGGCCACCCCCTAACTACGAGCAGTACTTC.

This clonotype was detected only a few times. This sequence joins TRBV9 and TRBJ2-5; D possibly corresponds to TRBD1 (7 bases). The CDR3 covers 14 residues. Germline CDR1 and CDR2: SGDLS and YYNGEE. Trimming left V 5 bases short and J 4 bases short, with 15 bases between. The CDR3 DNA is TGTGCCAGCAGTACCCAGGGGGGCCGAGAGACCCAGTACTTC. It translates to CASSTQGGRETQYF.

In its sample, this clonotype was seen many times. J is TRBJ2-7 and V is TRBV15; D is ambiguous. The V end was cut by 5 bases, the J end by 2 bases, with 10 bases between. Looked up from germline, CDR1 is LNHNV and CDR2 is YYDKDF (reference sequence). The CDR3 length is 13 residues. CDR3 protein: CATSHPLTYEQYV. In nucleotides, the CDR3 is TGTGCCACCAGCCACCCACTAACCTACGAGCAGTACGTC.

The table lists this clonotype with many counts. The chain uses TRBV28 and TRBJ2-3, with 9 bases fitting TRBD2. V lost 4 bases to trimming and J lost 3 bases; unmatched junction nucleotides: 8. The CDR3 is made up of 16 amino acids. Germline CDR1 and CDR2: MDHEN and SYDVKM. This CDR3 reads CASSSQLAGLTDTQYF. DNA of the CDR3: TGTGCCAGCAGTTCCCAACTAGCGGGCTTAACAGATACGCAGTATTTT.

This clonotype appeared a few times. The CDR3 reads CASSHPGQGNEKLFF. The CDR3 DNA is TGTGCCAGCAGCCATCCGGGACAGGGGAATGAAAAACTGTTTTTT. The chain uses TRBV6-2 or TRBV6-3 and TRBJ1-4; 10 bases align to TRBD1. Trimming removed 6 bases from V and 5 bases from J; junction bases left unmatched: 6. The CDR3 length is 15 residues. Germline CDR1 and CDR2: MNHEY and SVGEGT.

This clonotype was recorded a few times. The chain links TRBV19 to TRBJ2-1; perhaps TRBD2 as D (5 bases). The CDR3 is 15 residues long. The germline V gene has CDR1 LNHDA and CDR2 SQIVND (reference sequence). Trimming pared 6 bases from V and 0 bases from J, leaving 12 bases between. CDR3 sequence: CASSRVGSSYNEQFF. DNA for the CDR3: TGTGCCAGTAGCCGAGTGGGGAGCTCCTACAATGAGCAGTTCTTC.

The rearrangement uses TRBV2 and TRBJ2-5; the D gene is possibly TRBD1 (6 bases). This CDR3 region has 13 residues. Germline lookup yields CDR1 SNHLY and CDR2 FYNNEI. V lost 4 bases and J lost 5, with 11 bases in between. CDR3 bases: TGTGCCAGCAGTGCTCCGAGGGGGGAGACCCAGTACTTC. Amino acids: CASSAPRGETQYF. Drawing the rest from reference TRBV2 and TRBJ2-5, the complete variable domain is EPEVTQTPSHQVTQMGQEVILRCVPISNHLYFYWYRQILGQKVEFLVSFYNNEISEKSEIFDDQFSVERPDGSNFTLKIRSTKLEDSAMYFCASSAPRGETQYFGPGTRLLVL.

Ten or more counts support this clonotype. The chain has TRBV20-1 and TRBJ1-2; D is unresolved. Trimming stripped 3 bases from V and 4 bases from J, with 12 bases between. Germline lookup yields CDR1 DFQATT and CDR2 SNEGSKA (reference sequence). The CDR3 runs to 13 residues. The CDR3, as DNA: TGCAGTGCTAGCGTCGGAATGGGCTATGGCTACACCTTC. Its protein product is CSASVGMGYGYTF.

This rearrangement joins TRBV27 to TRBJ2-7; tentative D call: TRBD1 (5 bases). Germline V gene sequence: CDR1 MNHEY, CDR2 SMNVEV (reference sequence). The germline V and J ends were trimmed by 2 bases and 5 bases, with 10 bases remaining between them. The CDR3 spans 13 residues. In DNA form, the CDR3 reads TGTGCCAGCAGTTTAGGGATGGGGCACGAGCAGTACGTC. Translation gives CASSLGMGHEQYV.

The chain recombines TRBV12-3 or TRBV12-4 with TRBJ2-3; TRBD2 aligns across 7 bases. The CDR3 extends over 13 amino acids. V dropped 9 bases and J dropped 5; count of bases not matched to a gene: 8. The CDR3 region has the DNA TGTGCCAGTAGGGAGGGCCGGGGAGATACGCAGTATTTT. Its protein product is CASREGRGDTQYF.

This clonotype was seen ten or more times. The genes are TRBV28 and TRBJ2-3; weak D call: TRBD1 (5 bases). The CDR3 consists of 14 residues. Germline CDR1 and CDR2: MDHEN and SYDVKM. With 6 bases removed from V and 5 bases from J, the gap between germline ends came to 15 bases. CDR3 coding DNA: TGTGCCAGCAGCGACAGAAGGAGTGGAGATACGCAGTATTTT. Amino acid sequence: CASSDRRSGDTQYF.

The chain combines TRBV6-1 with TRBJ2-3; D is ambiguous. Germline loops: CDR1 MNHNS, CDR2 SASEGT. V lost 5 bases and J lost 0, with 9 bases in between. This CDR3 region has 14 residues. CDR3 bases: TGTGCCAGCAGTACCGTAGTCAGCACAGATACGCAGTATTTT. Translating it yields CASSTVVSTDTQYF.

This clonotype was seen ten or more times. V is TRBV4-1 and J is TRBJ2-7; possible D gene TRBD2, 5 bases. Per germline, CDR1 MGHRA and CDR2 YSYEKL. Trimming left V 3 bases short and J 6 bases short, with 12 bases between. The CDR3 extends over 13 amino acids. The CDR3 region has the DNA TGCGCCAGCAGCCAGTCGTCGGGGAGCGAGCAGTACGTC. Its protein product is CASSQSSGSEQYV.